These 13 T cell receptor beta chains came from one sample sequenced in a study of blood T cell repertoires in COVID-19. Some clones are missing from TCRdb's copy, which holds only in-frame ones; the method was immunoSEQ multiplex PCR. Of around 260,000 clones in the sample, under 90% are singletons; the top ten hold around 10%. The sequencing sample was made of peripheral blood. The receptors were gathered from a woman aged 45-59 years who had recovered from COVID-19.

This clone was seen only a few times. The chain combines TRBV5-5 with TRBJ1-2, with TRBD1 matching over 8 bases. The CDR3 covers 14 residues. V gave up 4 bases and J gave up 3 bases; unmatched junction bases: 5. Germline CDR1 is SGHKS and CDR2 is YYEKEE (reference sequence). CDR3 in amino acids: CASSETGVDYGYTF. The CDR3 nucleotides read TGTGCCAGCAGCGAGACAGGGGTGGACTATGGCTACACCTTC.

This clone was seen only once. V and J are TRBV7-2 and TRBJ2-7; D is uncertain. CDR3 size: 13 residues. V dropped 1 base and J dropped 9 bases, with 13 bases sitting between them. Germline V gives CDR1 SGHTA, CDR2 FQGNSA. The CDR3, as DNA: TGTGCCAGCAGCTTAGGGGCCCGCAATGGGCAGTACTTC. This sequence encodes CASSLGARNGQYF.

The chain carries TRBV6-5 and TRBJ2-1, with a weak D call TRBD1 (5 bases). From germline, CDR1 is MNHEY and CDR2 SVGAGI. V was cut by 2 bases and J by 5 bases, with 7 bases left in between. CDR3 size: 13 residues. Here the CDR3 DNA reads TGTGCCAGCAGTTACGCCAGGGACAATGAGCAGTTCTTC. This translates into CASSYARDNEQFF.

The chain uses TRBV28 and TRBJ1-1; D not certain. This CDR3 has 13 residues. Trimming pared 6 bases from V and 0 bases from J, leaving 8 bases between. Per the germline V gene, CDR1 is MDHEN and CDR2 is SYDVKM. Here the CDR3 DNA reads TGTGCCAGCAGACCAGCGGTGAACACTGAAGCTTTCTTT. It codes for CASRPAVNTEAFF.

J is TRBJ2-7 and V is TRBV4-2, with a possible D match to TRBD1 (5 bases). Looked up from germline, CDR1 is LGHNA and CDR2 is YNFKEQ. The CDR3 runs to 16 residues. V shed 2 bases and J shed 5 bases, with 19 bases lying between them. In DNA form, the CDR3 reads TGTGCCAGCAGCCAACCAACACGACAGAGACTCGACGAGCAGTACTTC. Its translation is CASSQPTRQRLDEQYF.

The gene calls are TRBV27 and TRBJ2-3; TRBD1 is a possible D gene (5 bases). The CDR3 runs to 13 residues. Trimming cost V 4 bases and J 4 bases, with 9 bases left between them. Germline CDR1 and CDR2: MNHEY and SMNVEV (reference sequence). In DNA, the CDR3 is TGTGCCAGCAGTTCGCAGGGCGCAGATACGCAGTATTTT. Its translation: CASSSQGADTQYF.

The sample holds a few counts of this clone. The chain recombines TRBV6-2 or TRBV6-3 with TRBJ1-6; D unclear. CDR3 size: 12 residues. V gave up 0 bases and J gave up 12 bases, with 6 bases separating them. Germline CDR1 reads MNHEY; CDR2 reads SVGEGT. Here the CDR3 DNA reads TGTGCCAGCAGTTACTCGAGACTACCCCTCCACTTT. Translation: CASSYSRLPLHF.

The V gene is TRBV28, the J gene TRBJ2-7; TRBD1 matches 8 bases. The CDR3 loop spans 15 amino acids. The germline gives CDR1 MDHEN, CDR2 SYDVKM. V was pared by 4 bases and J by 6 bases, with 11 bases of the junction left unmatched. CDR3 nucleotides: TGTGCCAGCAGTTCGCCGACAGGGGATGATGGCGAGCAGTACTTC. Translated, it gives CASSSPTGDDGEQYF. The whole variable domain, filled in from reference TRBV28 and TRBJ2-7, reads DVKVTQSSRYLVKRTGEKVFLECVQDMDHENMFWYRQDPGLGLRLIYFSYDVKMKEKGDIPEGYSVSREKKERFSLILESASTNQTSMYLCASSSPTGDDGEQYFGPGTRLTVT.

The chain is built from TRBV6-5 and TRBJ1-1, with 7 bases that match TRBD1. Trimming took 6 bases from V and 0 from J; bases not matched to a gene: 4. The CDR3 is 14 amino acids. CDR1 is MNHEY and CDR2 is SVGAGI in the germline V gene. The CDR3 bases are TGTGCCAGCAGGTTTGACAGGGTGAACACTGAAGCTTTCTTT. This translates into CASRFDRVNTEAFF.

The genes are TRBV19 and TRBJ2-7; perhaps TRBD1 as D (6 bases). This CDR3 has 15 residues. The germline V gene encodes CDR1 LNHDA and CDR2 SQIVND (reference sequence). Trimming left V 1 base short and J 5 bases short, with 15 bases between. DNA of the CDR3: TGTGCCAGTAGTATAGGTGTACAGGGATACGACGAGCAGTACTTC. This codes for CASSIGVQGYDEQYF. Drawing the rest from reference TRBV19 and TRBJ2-7, the complete variable domain is DGGITQSPKYLFRKEGQNVTLSCEQNLNHDAMYWYRQDPGQGLRLIYYSQIVNDFQKGDIAEGYSVSREKKESFPLTVTSAQKNPTAFYLCASSIGVQGYDEQYFGPGTRLTVT.

The chain combines TRBV7-9 with TRBJ1-1; D gene ambiguous. Between the trimmed V and J ends, which lost 5 bases and 1 base, there was a span of 11 bases. CDR1 SEHNR and CDR2 FQNEAQ come from the germline V gene (reference sequence). This CDR3 is built from 14 residues. The CDR3 here is CASSVLGRNTEAFF. The CDR3 region has the DNA TGTGCCAGCAGCGTCCTGGGGAGGAACACTGAAGCTTTCTTT.

The V gene is TRBV5-6, the J gene TRBJ1-3, with 7 bases lining up with TRBD1. This CDR3 has 14 residues. V lost 2 bases to trimming and J lost 4 bases; unmatched junction nucleotides: 3. CDR1 is SGHDT and CDR2 is YYEEEE in the germline V gene. DNA for the CDR3: TGTGCCAGCAGCTTAGGGGGCCAGGGAAACACCATATATTTT. As protein: CASSLGGQGNTIYF.

The rearrangement links TRBV6-1 to TRBJ1-3; no reliable D call. The CDR3 is 16 amino acids. The ends were cut back, 4 bases at V and 6 bases at J, with 19 bases in the middle. The germline V gene encodes CDR1 MNHNS and CDR2 SASEGT. The CDR3 nucleotides read TGTGCCAGCAGTGGTTCAAGACAAACCCCTTCAAACACCATATATTTT. Its protein product is CASSGSRQTPSNTIYF.